This is a list of T cell receptor beta chains from one sample in a study of shared T cell receptors in the human thymus. Clones were read by immunoSEQ multiplex PCR, and TCRdb kept only the in-frame ones, dropping some. The sample shows 650,000 to 950,000 clones, 80% to 90% of them seen only once. These records were also assigned to another study, of human thymus T cells.

Sequenced material: thymocytes. These receptors were obtained from a girl less than two years old with a congenital heart defect. CDR3s leave out the opening cysteine and the closing phenylalanine or tryptophan. Size is omitted from some rows. Given values are once, few, many or a class for expanded clones.

j_call | clone_size | v_call | cdr3_aa
TRBJ1-5 | - | TRBV15 | ATRRQSSNQPQH
TRBJ1-5 | - | TRBV28 | ASSIHRGQVNQPQH
TRBJ1-2 | few | TRBV15 | ATSRDQLFPGQGRFYGYT
TRBJ2-7 | - | TRBV27 | ASSPGHLPGEQY
TRBJ1-2 | few | TRBV9 | ASTPNLGRGGYT
TRBJ1-1 | few | TRBV4-1 | ASSQDGRNTEAF
TRBJ1-1 | - | TRBV28 | ASLEDRLYTEAF
TRBJ1-2 | - | TRBV28 | ASSFNRAPQPNYGYT
TRBJ2-7 | - | TRBV6-4 | ASSAYTQGLQGEQY
TRBJ2-3 | - | TRBV5-1 | ASNDRVKGTQY
TRBJ2-5 | - | TRBV11-2 | ASRPRLAGEQETQY
TRBJ2-7 | - | TRBV27 | ASTPPGRIYEQY
TRBJ1-4 | - | TRBV5-1 | ASSLGDATNEKLF
TRBJ2-7 | - | TRBV6-5 | ASSYWTGGEQY
TRBJ2-3 | - | TRBV5-1 | ASSSDRAIVNHTDTQY
TRBJ2-1 | - | TRBV4-2 | ASSQGTRTGGVEQF
TRBJ2-1 | - | TRBV9 | ASSVGYGAPCSYNEQF
TRBJ1-1 | once | TRBV5-1 | ASSFHPGVPNTEAF
TRBJ2-5 | - | TRBV14 | ASSPYGDQETQY
TRBJ1-6 | few | TRBV5-6 | ASSFMQSGDSPLH
TRBJ1-1 | once | TRBV10-1 | ASSAPTTGTEAF
TRBJ2-2 | once | TRBV4-1 | ASSGHNRGRELF
TRBJ1-5 | - | TRBV11-2 | ASSNQGTQPQH
TRBJ2-1 | - | TRBV5-1 | ASSAGDRAYNEQF
TRBJ2-7 | - | TRBV15 | ATSRVYPSSPNRY
TRBJ2-1 | - | TRBV18 | ASSPGTDQNPYNEQF
TRBJ1-1 | - | TRBV4-1 | ASSPRTGTNTEAF
TRBJ1-6 | - | TRBV7-2 | ASSSPGVESPLH
TRBJ2-5 | - | TRBV28 | ASGSPGQGLGETQY
TRBJ1-2 | - | TRBV27 | ASSLGQGLSLDYGYT
TRBJ1-5 | - | TRBV6-1 | ASSEGRHQPQH
TRBJ2-5 | - | TRBV15 | ATSRGGDRGLGETQY
TRBJ2-3 | - | TRBV10-2 | ASSVRFCGGGTDTQY
TRBJ2-7 | once | TRBV5-5 | ASSELTFGGSPYEQY
TRBJ2-7 | - | TRBV12-5 | ASGFVSGGQFV
TRBJ2-7 | - | TRBV29-1 | SVGPDDYEQY
TRBJ1-2 | - | TRBV7-4 | ASTLKGGGYGYT
TRBJ1-1 | - | TRBV10-3 | AISPGQGIDRNTEAF
TRBJ1-2 | few | TRBV4-3 | ASSQFKGDGGYT
TRBJ1-3 | - | TRBV28 | ASSRYPGNTIY
TRBJ1-1 | - | TRBV7-2 | ASSSTGKENTEAF
TRBJ2-6 | - | TRBV14 | ASSQVREISGANVLT
TRBJ2-3 | - | TRBV5-5 | ASSLTGAADTQY
TRBJ1-5 | - | TRBV5-8 | ASSPPKTGNQPQH
TRBJ2-2 | - | TRBV4-1 | ASSEQRGGGTGELF
TRBJ2-3 | - | TRBV18 | ASSPSRGGVSEDTQY
TRBJ2-7 | - | TRBV2 | ASSEDSSGGSYEQY
TRBJ1-4 | - | TRBV6-1 | ASRSGGAHEKLF